This T cell receptor (beta chain) was sequenced during a study of T-cell reconstitution after alpha-beta-depleted transplantation in children. General study points: T cells produced anew were the main source of T-cell counts and diversity one year after transplant. Day-60 TCRbeta diversity that was high in some patients was derived from surviving recipient T cells and thymic progenitors. Expanded clones from the graft, numbering several hundred, reportedly supplied alpha-beta T cells about two months after transplant.

Unique molecular identifiers were incorporated during preparation of the TCRbeta library. TCRdb analysed the PCR reads with MiXCR anew, one entry per CDR3 protein. The table lists about 160,000 distinct CDR3 sequences, 11% of them singletons, with roughly 13% in the top ten. V was cut by 3 bases and J by 7 bases, with 19 bases left in between. The CDR3 is 16 residues long. The germline CDR1 and CDR2 sequences are LGHNA and YNFKEQ. On this clonotype itself: Its antigen remains unknown.

The V and J genes are TRBV4-2 and TRBJ2-1; possible D gene TRBD2, 6 bases. This sample comprised PBMCs, obtained before TCRalphabeta/CD19-depleted stem cell transplant. The sequence was collected from a boy between 2 and 15 years old with acute myeloid leukemia, due to receive a stem cell transplant. The CDR3 DNA reads as TGTGCCAGCAGCCATACGCCCCGGGAGAAATGGAATGAGCAGTTCTTC. Translation: CASSHTPREKWNEQFF.